The next 23 T cell receptor beta chains were all read from a single sample in a study of cytomegalovirus exposure and HLA in healthy donors. Primers for the PCR totalled 60 Vbeta and 13 Jbeta. Method: immunoSEQ multiplex PCR; TCRdb's copy keeps in-frame clones and lacks some. The profile shows approximately 220,000 clones, 83% of them singletons. The sample taken for sequencing was PBMCs. The receptor set was obtained from a girl aged 10-17 years in good health and CMV-seronegative.

The V and J genes are TRBV5-1 and TRBJ2-2; TRBD2 might be the D (5 bases). The CDR3 loop spans 15 amino acids. V lost 0 bases and J lost 3, with 9 bases in between. The germline CDR1 and CDR2 sequences are SGHRS and YFSETQ. CDR3 sequence reads: CASSLGGIHTGELFF. CDR3 coding DNA: TGCGCCAGCAGCTTGGGAGGGATCCACACCGGGGAGCTGTTTTTT.

This sequence joins TRBV5-4 and TRBJ1-1; 7 nucleotides match TRBD1. The CDR3 extends over 14 amino acids. Per germline, CDR1 SGHNT and CDR2 YYREEE (reference sequence). V was clipped by 7 bases and J by 1 base; unmatched bases: 7. Here the CDR3 DNA reads TGTGCCAGCGAAAGGGGGCGGGGGAACACTGAAGCTTTCTTT. It codes for CASERGRGNTEAFF.

This clone was detected a few times. The rearrangement links TRBV4-1 to TRBJ1-1; 7 bases line up with TRBD1. V gave up 1 base and J gave up 5 bases; unmatched junction bases: 4. The germline V gene encodes CDR1 MGHRA and CDR2 YSYEKL. The CDR3 has 14 residues. DNA for the CDR3: TGCGCCAGCAGCCAAGCACAGGGGCGAACTGAAGCTTTCTTT. Translation: CASSQAQGRTEAFF.

The chain is built from TRBV28 and TRBJ1-2; 10 bases line up with TRBD1. V was pared by 6 bases and J by 7 bases, with 14 bases of the junction left unmatched. This CDR3 comprises 16 residues. Per the germline V gene, CDR1 is MDHEN and CDR2 is SYDVKM. The CDR3 sequence is CASRGTGVLLISGYTF. CDR3 nucleotide sequence: TGTGCCAGCAGAGGGACAGGGGTTCTGCTTATTTCTGGCTACACCTTC.

The rearrangement uses TRBV30 and TRBJ1-5; 7 bases are shared with TRBD1. The V gene's germline CDR1 is GTSNPN and CDR2 SVGIG (reference sequence). CDR3 length: 14 amino acids. Trimming removed 5 bases from V and 4 bases from J; junction bases left unmatched: 8. Here the CDR3 DNA reads TGTGCCTGGGCTGGGGACAGCTTTAATCAGCCCCAGCATTTT. The encoded protein is CAWAGDSFNQPQHF.

The chain combines TRBV20-1 with TRBJ2-7; TRBD1 matches 7 bases. Germline V gives CDR1 DFQATT, CDR2 SNEGSKA (reference sequence). The CDR3 is 11 amino acids. The V gene end was trimmed by 5 bases and the J gene end by 9 bases; junction bases not matched to a gene: 7. CDR3 sequence: CSARDRVAQYF. The CDR3 nucleotides read TGCAGTGCTCGCGACAGGGTTGCGCAGTACTTC.

CDR3 nucleotide sequence: TGTGCCAGCAGCCTCGCCTGGACTAGCGGGAGCACGTACGAGCAGTACTTC. Protein sequence: CASSLAWTSGSTYEQYF. The V call is TRBV11-2, the J call TRBJ2-7; 13 bases line up with TRBD2. Trimming removed 5 bases from V and 4 bases from J; junction bases left unmatched: 11. The CDR3 spans 17 residues. Germline lookup yields CDR1 SGHAT and CDR2 FQNNGV. Supplemented by reference TRBV11-2 and TRBJ2-7, the full variable domain reads EAGVAQSPRYKIIEKRQSVAFWCNPISGHATLYWYQQILGQGPKLLIQFQNNGVVDDSQLPKDRFSAERLKGVDSTLKIQPAKLEDSAVYLCASSLAWTSGSTYEQYFGPGTRLTVT.

The rearrangement links TRBV6-5 to TRBJ1-1; D remains unclear. The CDR3 spans 12 residues. Trimming took 2 bases from V and 7 from J, leaving 8 bases between them. Germline V CDR1 and CDR2: MNHEY, SVGAGI. The chain's CDR3 is CASSYGPFEAFF. The DNA for the CDR3 is TGTGCCAGCAGTTACGGGCCTTTTGAAGCTTTCTTT.

The rearrangement joins TRBV9 to TRBJ1-1, with D perhaps TRBD1 (6 bases). This CDR3 spans 14 amino acids. With 4 bases removed from V and 0 bases from J, the gap between germline ends came to 10 bases. Germline lookup yields CDR1 SGDLS and CDR2 YYNGEE. For the CDR3, the DNA is TGTGCCAGCAGCCAGGGGAGTATGAACACTGAAGCTTTCTTT. Amino acid sequence: CASSQGSMNTEAFF.

The chain combines TRBV28 with TRBJ1-4; D is perhaps TRBD1 (5 bases). Per the germline V gene, CDR1 is MDHEN and CDR2 is SYDVKM. The CDR3 has 17 residues. V lost 6 bases to trimming and J lost 7 bases, with 24 bases between them. The CDR3 region is CASSLGGSGGLGEKLFF. CDR3 nucleotides: TGTGCCAGCAGCCTGGGGGGTTCGGGAGGGCTGGGTGAAAAACTGTTTTTT.

The V and J genes are TRBV6-5 and TRBJ2-7, with D maybe TRBD2 (6 bases). V was shortened by 3 bases and J by 7 bases, with 22 bases between the two germline ends. CDR1 is MNHEY and CDR2 is SVGAGI in the germline V gene. The CDR3 has 16 residues. CDR3 sequence (DNA): TGTGCCAGCAGTTATGGTCCGGGACGGGAGCCGCGTGAGCAGTACTTC. Translating it yields CASSYGPGREPREQYF.

The gene calls are TRBV19 and TRBJ2-1; 10 nucleotides match TRBD1. V gave up 9 bases and J gave up 5 bases; unmatched junction bases: 7. The CDR3 has 14 amino acids. Looked up from germline, CDR1 is LNHDA and CDR2 is SQIVND (reference sequence). The CDR3 coding sequence is TGTGCCAGCTCCGACAGGGGGCCTCACAATGAGCAGTTCTTC. This encodes CASSDRGPHNEQFF.

CDR3 in DNA: TGTGCCAGCAGTTTTAGCGGTTCTTCAGATACGCAGTATTTT. Encoded protein: CASSFSGSSDTQYF. This chain connects TRBV28 to TRBJ2-3; a possible D gene is TRBD2 (6 bases). CDR1 MDHEN and CDR2 SYDVKM come from the germline V gene. The CDR3 is 14 amino acids. V shed 3 bases and J shed 4 bases, with 11 bases lying between them.

This clone was detected only a few times. V and J are TRBV2 and TRBJ1-3, with D possibly being TRBD1 (6 bases). Trimming pared 10 bases from V and 3 bases from J, leaving 16 bases between. CDR3 length equals 14 residues. The germline gives CDR1 SNHLY, CDR2 FYNNEI. CDR3 bases: TGTGCCACCATACTCCAGGGGAATGGAAACACCATATATTTT. Its protein is CATILQGNGNTIYF.

The chain uses TRBV27 and TRBJ1-2, with 7 bases identical to TRBD1. Unmatched junction bases numbered 5, after V lost 5 bases and J lost 2 bases. The CDR3 is 14 residues long. From germline, CDR1 is MNHEY and CDR2 SMNVEV (reference sequence). Here the CDR3 reads CASSRDSSNYGYTF. CDR3 sequence (DNA): TGTGCCAGCAGTCGGGACAGCTCCAACTATGGCTACACCTTC.

V is TRBV19 and J is TRBJ1-1, with D uncertain. Germline loops: CDR1 LNHDA, CDR2 SQIVND (reference sequence). This CDR3 spans 14 amino acids. V was cut by 5 bases and J by 1 base, with 11 bases left in between. CDR3 region: CASSPHRENTEAFF. The CDR3 nucleotides read TGTGCCAGTAGTCCTCACCGGGAGAACACTGAAGCTTTCTTT. Full variable domain (outside the CDR3, taken from reference TRBV19 and TRBJ1-1): DGGITQSPKYLFRKEGQNVTLSCEQNLNHDAMYWYRQDPGQGLRLIYYSQIVNDFQKGDIAEGYSVSREKKESFPLTVTSAQKNPTAFYLCASSPHRENTEAFFGQGTRLTVV.

A single count supports this clone. The genes are TRBV10-3 and TRBJ2-7; 12 bases agree with TRBD1. V lost 3 bases, J lost 1 base, and 4 bases stayed unmatched. Germline CDR1 is ENHRY and CDR2 is SYGVKD. The CDR3 is 16 amino acids. Here the CDR3 reads CAISDPGQGASYEQYF. The CDR3 nucleotides read TGTGCCATCAGTGACCCGGGACAGGGGGCTTCCTACGAGCAGTACTTC.

This chain connects TRBV4-1 to TRBJ1-1; D remains ambiguous. This CDR3 region has 13 residues. The V and J ends lost 6 bases and 1 base respectively, with 9 bases between them. From germline, CDR1 is MGHRA and CDR2 YSYEKL. The CDR3 sequence: CASSLQRNTEAFF. Written as DNA, the CDR3 is TGCGCCAGCAGTTTACAGAGGAACACTGAAGCTTTCTTT.

The chain recombines TRBV19 with TRBJ1-5; possibly TRBD1 for D (6 bases). This CDR3 is 13 amino acids long. Per germline, CDR1 LNHDA and CDR2 SQIVND (reference sequence). Trimming cost V 8 bases and J 9 bases, with 17 bases left between them. CDR3 in amino acids: CASRPGQSAPQHF. The CDR3 DNA sequence: TGTGCCAGTCGACCAGGACAGTCCGCGCCCCAGCATTTT.

The chain employs TRBV5-1 and TRBJ1-1; D might be TRBD1 (5 bases). V was trimmed by 4 bases and J by 1 base, leaving 11 bases between them. Germline V lookup: CDR1 SGHRS, CDR2 YFSETQ. This CDR3 comprises 14 residues. The CDR3 reads CASSDYRSNTEAFF. In DNA, the CDR3 is TGCGCCAGCAGCGATTACAGGTCGAACACTGAAGCTTTCTTT.

The chain employs TRBV6-5 and TRBJ2-2; 11 positions agree with TRBD2. V lost 6 bases and J lost 6; bases outside the gene matches: 3. CDR3 length: 14 amino acids. Germline CDR1 is MNHEY and CDR2 is SVGAGI. The CDR3 sequence: CASRRSGRAGELFF. DNA for the CDR3: TGTGCCAGCAGACGTAGCGGGAGGGCCGGGGAGCTGTTTTTT.

V usage is TRBV19 and J usage is TRBJ1-2; TRBD1 might be the D (6 bases). Germline loops: CDR1 LNHDA, CDR2 SQIVND (reference sequence). Trimming stripped 1 base from V and 3 bases from J, with 12 bases between. The CDR3 extends over 15 amino acids. This CDR3 is CASSIVGQLDYGYTF. The CDR3, as DNA: TGTGCCAGTAGTATAGTCGGACAGCTGGACTATGGCTACACCTTC.

The chain employs TRBV7-3 and TRBJ2-3; D may be TRBD1 (6 bases). CDR3 length: 15 amino acids. V dropped 2 bases and J dropped 1 base, with 10 bases sitting between them. Germline V gene sequence: CDR1 SGHTA, CDR2 FQGTGA. The CDR3 protein is CASSLQGSGTDTQYF. The CDR3, as DNA: TGTGCCAGCAGCTTACAGGGGTCGGGCACAGATACGCAGTATTTT.